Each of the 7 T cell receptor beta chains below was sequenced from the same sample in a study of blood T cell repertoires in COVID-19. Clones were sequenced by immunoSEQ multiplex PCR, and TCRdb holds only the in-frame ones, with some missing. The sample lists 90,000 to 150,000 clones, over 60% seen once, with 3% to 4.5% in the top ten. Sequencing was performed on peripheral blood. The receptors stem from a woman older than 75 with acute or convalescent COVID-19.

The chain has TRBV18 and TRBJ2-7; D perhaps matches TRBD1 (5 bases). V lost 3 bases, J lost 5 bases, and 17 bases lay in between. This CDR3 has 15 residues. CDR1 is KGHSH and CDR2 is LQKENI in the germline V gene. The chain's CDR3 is CASSPRTGARDEQYF. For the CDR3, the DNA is TGTGCCAGCTCACCTCGAACAGGTGCTCGGGACGAGCAGTACTTC.

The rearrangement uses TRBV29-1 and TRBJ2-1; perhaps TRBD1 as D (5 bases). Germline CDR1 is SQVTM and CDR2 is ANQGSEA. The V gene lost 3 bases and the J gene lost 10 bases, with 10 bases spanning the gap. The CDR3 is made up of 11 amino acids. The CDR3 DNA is TGCAGCGTTGACGTGGGGCGCGAGCAGTTCTTC. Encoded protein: CSVDVGREQFF.

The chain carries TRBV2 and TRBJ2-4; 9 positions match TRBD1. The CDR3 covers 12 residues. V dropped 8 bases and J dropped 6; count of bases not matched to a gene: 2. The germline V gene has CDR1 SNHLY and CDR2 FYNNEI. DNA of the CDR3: TGTGCCAGCGACAGGGGGAGAAACATTCAGTACTTC. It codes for CASDRGRNIQYF. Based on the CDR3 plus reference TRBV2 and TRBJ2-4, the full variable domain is EPEVTQTPSHQVTQMGQEVILRCVPISNHLYFYWYRQILGQKVEFLVSFYNNEISEKSEIFDDQFSVERPDGSNFTLKIRSTKLEDSAMYFCASDRGRNIQYFGAGTRLSVL.

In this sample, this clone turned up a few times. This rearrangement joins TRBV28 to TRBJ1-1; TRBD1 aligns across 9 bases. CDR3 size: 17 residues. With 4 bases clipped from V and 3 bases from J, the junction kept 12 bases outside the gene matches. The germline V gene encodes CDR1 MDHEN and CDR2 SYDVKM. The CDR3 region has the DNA TGTGCCAGCAGTTATACACAGGGGGCAACGGGGGACACTGAAGCTTTCTTT. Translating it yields CASSYTQGATGDTEAFF.

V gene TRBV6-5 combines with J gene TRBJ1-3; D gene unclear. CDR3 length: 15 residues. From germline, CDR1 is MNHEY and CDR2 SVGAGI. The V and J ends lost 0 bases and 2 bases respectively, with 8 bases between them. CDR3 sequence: CASSYSPGPGNTIYF. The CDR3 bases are TGTGCCAGCAGTTACTCGCCGGGTCCTGGAAACACCATATATTTT.

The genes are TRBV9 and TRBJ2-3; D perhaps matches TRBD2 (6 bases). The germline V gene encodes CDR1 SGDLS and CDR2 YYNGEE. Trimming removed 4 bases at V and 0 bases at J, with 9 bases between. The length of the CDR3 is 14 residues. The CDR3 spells CASSSGVSTDTQYF. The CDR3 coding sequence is TGTGCCAGCAGCTCGGGGGTTAGCACAGATACGCAGTATTTT.

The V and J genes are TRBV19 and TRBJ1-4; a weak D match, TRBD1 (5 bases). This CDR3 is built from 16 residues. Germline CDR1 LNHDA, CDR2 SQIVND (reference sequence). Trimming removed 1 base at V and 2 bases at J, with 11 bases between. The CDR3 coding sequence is TGTGCCAGTAGTATAGGCCAGGGTAGGACTAATGAAAAACTGTTTTTT. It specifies CASSIGQGRTNEKLFF.